The 18 T cell receptor beta chains listed next were all sequenced from one sample in a study of technical replicates of blood from four donors. Data came from immunoSEQ multiplex PCR; TCRdb stores just in-frame clones and leaves some out. The table lists about 84,000 clones, roughly 97% of them singletons, with over 0.15% in the top ten. Sequenced: T cells isolated from PBMCs. The receptors derive from a human donor in good health.

The V and J genes are TRBV27 and TRBJ2-3; a weak D match, TRBD2 (6 bases). V was shortened by 6 bases and J by 6 bases, with 16 bases between the two germline ends. Per the germline V gene, CDR1 is MNHEY and CDR2 is SMNVEV (reference sequence). CDR3 length equals 14 residues. The CDR3 DNA sequence: TGTGCCAGCAGCCTCTTAAATCGGGGGGATACGCAGTATTTT. Its translation is CASSLLNRGDTQYF.

The V gene is TRBV11-2, the J gene TRBJ2-7; D is perhaps TRBD1 (6 bases). Germline V gives CDR1 SGHAT, CDR2 FQNNGV. V dropped 0 bases and J dropped 5 bases, with 17 bases sitting between them. The CDR3 is 16 amino acids. The DNA of the CDR3 is TGTGCCAGCAGCTTAGATGGGTGGGGGCGCGGCCACGAGCAGTACTTC. Protein: CASSLDGWGRGHEQYF.

The rearrangement uses TRBV7-9 and TRBJ2-1, with 14 bases aligning to TRBD2. The CDR3 runs to 16 residues. Germline V gene data show CDR1 as SEHNR and CDR2 as FQNEAQ (reference sequence). J was trimmed by 8 bases and V by 0 bases; bases with no gene match: 3. CDR3 sequence reads: CASSLAGTSGSYEQFF. The CDR3 coding sequence is TGTGCCAGCAGCTTAGCAGGGACTAGCGGGAGCTATGAGCAGTTCTTC.

The chain combines TRBV5-1 with TRBJ2-3; TRBD1 matches at 10 bases. The J segment lost 0 bases and the V segment lost 6 bases, leaving 1 base of the junction unmatched. The CDR3 contains 14 residues. The germline V gene encodes CDR1 SGHRS and CDR2 YFSETQ. This CDR3 is CASTDRGSTDTQYF. In DNA form, the CDR3 reads TGCGCCAGCACGGACAGGGGGAGCACAGATACGCAGTATTTT.

The chain has TRBV30 and TRBJ1-6; no firm D call. Looked up from germline, CDR1 is GTSNPN and CDR2 is SVGIG (reference sequence). Trimming left V 3 bases short and J 8 bases short, with 11 bases between. This CDR3 has 13 residues. The CDR3 DNA reads as TGTGCCTGGAGATGGACGAGGGATTCACCCCTCCACTTT. Protein: CAWRWTRDSPLHF.

V is TRBV6-1 and J is TRBJ1-1; no firm D call. Germline V gene data show CDR1 as MNHNS and CDR2 as SASEGT. V was cut by 7 bases and J by 4 bases, with 13 bases left in between. CDR3 length equals 13 residues. The CDR3 DNA reads TGTGCCAGCACTTATGAACAGACCACTGAAGCTTTCTTT. Encoded protein: CASTYEQTTEAFF.

A single count supports this clone. CDR3 amino acids: CASSGIGRGEAFF. The CDR3 nucleotides read TGTGCCAGCAGTGGGATAGGGAGGGGGGAAGCTTTCTTT. This sequence joins TRBV2 and TRBJ1-1, with TRBD1 as a possible D gene (6 bases). Germline CDR1 and CDR2: SNHLY and FYNNEI. There are 13 residues in the CDR3. V shed 4 bases and J shed 8 bases, with 14 bases lying between them. Variable domain in full (rest from reference TRBV2 and TRBJ1-1): EPEVTQTPSHQVTQMGQEVILRCVPISNHLYFYWYRQILGQKVEFLVSFYNNEISEKSEIFDDQFSVERPDGSNFTLKIRSTKLEDSAMYFCASSGIGRGEAFFGQGTRLTVV.

V usage is TRBV4-1 and J usage is TRBJ2-4, with TRBD1 matching 8 bases. This CDR3 region has 13 residues. Trimming cost V 4 bases and J 5 bases; bases outside gene matches: 1. Germline values: CDR1 MGHRA, CDR2 YSYEKL. The CDR3 sequence is CASSPGQENIQYF. The CDR3, as DNA: TGCGCCAGCAGCCCGGGACAGGAAAACATTCAGTACTTC.

V and J are TRBV28 and TRBJ1-3; D gene ambiguous. V was pared by 3 bases and J by 3 bases, with 18 bases between. The CDR3 contains 17 residues. In germline, CDR1 is MDHEN, CDR2 SYDVKM. The CDR3 spells CASSFIREMIDGNTIYF. CDR3 nucleotide sequence: TGTGCCAGCAGTTTTATAAGGGAGATGATCGATGGAAACACCATATATTTT.

The chain recombines TRBV7-8 with TRBJ1-5; a possible D gene is TRBD1 (5 bases). CDR1 is SGHVS and CDR2 is FQNEAQ in the germline V gene. V was cut by 5 bases and J by 4 bases, with 18 bases left in between. This CDR3 spans 16 amino acids. Here the CDR3 DNA reads TGTGCCAGCAGCGATACTTGGCAGGGTGGGAATCAGCCCCAGCATTTT. Translating gives CASSDTWQGGNQPQHF. Filled out from reference TRBV7-8 and TRBJ1-5, the complete variable domain reads GAGVSQSPRYKVAKRGQDVALRCDPISGHVSLFWYQQALGQGPEFLTYFQNEAQLDKSGLPSDRFFAERPEGSVSTLKIQRTQQEDSAVYLCASSDTWQGGNQPQHFGDGTRLSIL.

The CDR3: CASSDPGQLTSNTGELFF. CDR3 in DNA: TGCGCCAGCAGTGACCCTGGACAACTGACCTCGAACACCGGGGAGCTGTTTTTT. The gene calls are TRBV10-1 and TRBJ2-2, with D possibly being TRBD1 (5 bases). The CDR3 contains 18 residues. Trimming pared 3 bases from V and 0 bases from J, leaving 17 bases between. Germline loops: CDR1 WNHNN, CDR2 SYGVQD (reference sequence).

The chain recombines TRBV5-1 with TRBJ2-1, with D perhaps TRBD2 (5 bases). Between the trimmed V and J ends, which lost 0 bases and 0 bases, there was a span of 16 bases. This CDR3 contains 18 residues. Germline V gene lookup returns CDR1 SGHRS and CDR2 YFSETQ. The CDR3 here is CASSLDRRLPSSYNEQFF. The CDR3 nucleotides read TGCGCCAGCAGCTTGGATCGGCGACTACCCTCCTCCTACAATGAGCAGTTCTTC. Full variable domain (missing parts from reference TRBV5-1 and TRBJ2-1): KAGVTQTPRYLIKTRGQQVTLSCSPISGHRSVSWYQQTPGQGLQFLFEYFSETQRNKGNFPGRFSGRQFSNSRSEMNVSTLELGDSALYLCASSLDRRLPSSYNEQFFGPGTRLTVL.

The chain links TRBV7-9 to TRBJ1-2; 10 bases are a match to TRBD1. With 5 bases clipped from V and 7 bases from J, the junction kept 13 bases outside the gene matches. CDR1 and CDR2 from the germline V gene are SEHNR and FQNEAQ (reference sequence). The CDR3 covers 16 residues. CDR3 protein: CASSPTSDRGIGGYTF. CDR3 DNA: TGTGCCAGCAGCCCTACATCGGACAGGGGGATCGGTGGCTACACCTTC. Based on the CDR3 plus reference TRBV7-9 and TRBJ1-2, the full variable domain is DTGVSQNPRHKITKRGQNVTFRCDPISEHNRLYWYRQTLGQGPEFLTYFQNEAQLEKSRLLSDRFSAERPKGSFSTLEIQRTEQGDSAMYLCASSPTSDRGIGGYTFGSGTRLTVV.

This chain joins TRBV19 and TRBJ2-3, with D perhaps TRBD1 (5 bases). Germline CDR1 and CDR2: LNHDA and SQIVND (reference sequence). Trimming removed 2 bases from V and 1 base from J, with 10 bases in between. The CDR3 runs to 15 residues. The CDR3: CASSIQGRRTDTQYF. CDR3 DNA sequence: TGTGCCAGTAGTATACAGGGCAGGCGCACAGATACGCAGTATTTT.

The rearrangement uses TRBV6-5 and TRBJ1-1, with 7 bases lining up with TRBD1. The junction had 9 bases not matched to a gene; V was cut back by 6 bases and J by 5 bases. The CDR3 has 14 residues. The germline V gene has CDR1 MNHEY and CDR2 SVGAGI. CDR3 DNA: TGTGCCAGCAGCCTAACAGGGGTTTGGACTGAAGCTTTCTTT. This codes for CASSLTGVWTEAFF.

V gene TRBV6-1 combines with J gene TRBJ2-7; TRBD2 is a possible D gene (6 bases). The CDR3 spans 12 residues. Trimming took off 10 bases at V and 2 bases at J, with 12 bases between the two ends. The germline V gene encodes CDR1 MNHNS and CDR2 SASEGT. CDR3 sequence reads: CAISGSTYEQYF. DNA of the CDR3: TGTGCCATCTCCGGGAGTACCTACGAGCAGTACTTC.

The chain has TRBV6-6 and TRBJ1-1; D not certain. This CDR3 comprises 11 residues. With 2 bases removed from V and 8 bases from J, the gap between germline ends came to 6 bases. In germline, CDR1 is MNHNY, CDR2 SVGAGI (reference sequence). The DNA of the CDR3 is TGTGCCAGCAGTTACAGCACCGAAGCTTTCTTT. Translated: CASSYSTEAFF.

This rearrangement joins TRBV5-1 to TRBJ1-1; 10 positions match TRBD1. Germline V gives CDR1 SGHRS, CDR2 YFSETQ. The junction had 2 bases not matched to a gene; V was cut back by 2 bases and J by 1 base. This CDR3 comprises 15 residues. Here the CDR3 DNA reads TGCGCCAGCAGCTTTGGACAGGGGGAGAACACTGAAGCTTTCTTT. It yields the protein CASSFGQGENTEAFF.